Sequencing of this TCR beta chain was carried out in a study of sequential checkpoint blockade in melanoma. About the study: Each arm's sequence ended with maintenance nivolumab. TCRbeta immunosequencing was performed on DNA from approximately 93 pretreatment melanoma tumor samples.

Clones were read by immunoSEQ multiplex PCR, and TCRdb kept only the in-frame ones, dropping some. The data show about 2,400 clones, less than 30% seen once. Study conclusions and caveats: PD-L1 staining and CD8+ counts, not mutational load, tracked tumor T-cell clonality.

The treatment: randomized to nivolumab then ipilimumab (arm A) or the reverse (arm B). No patient had prior DNA-damaging chemotherapy. This clone has a handful of counts. Its antigen is unidentified. V was shortened by 1 base and J by 4 bases, with 5 bases between the two germline ends. The CDR3 length is 14 residues. The germline gives CDR1 SGHVT, CDR2 SQSDAQ. The material was tumor tissue (inferred from file names), obtained from a patient given nivolumab and ipilimumab in sequence. The TCR sequence derives from a human donor with melanoma. V usage is TRBV7-4 and J usage is TRBJ1-6; D uncertain. CDR3 region: CASSLGVYNSPLHF. Written as DNA, the CDR3 is TGTGCCAGCAGCTTAGGGGTATATAATTCACCCCTCCACTTT.